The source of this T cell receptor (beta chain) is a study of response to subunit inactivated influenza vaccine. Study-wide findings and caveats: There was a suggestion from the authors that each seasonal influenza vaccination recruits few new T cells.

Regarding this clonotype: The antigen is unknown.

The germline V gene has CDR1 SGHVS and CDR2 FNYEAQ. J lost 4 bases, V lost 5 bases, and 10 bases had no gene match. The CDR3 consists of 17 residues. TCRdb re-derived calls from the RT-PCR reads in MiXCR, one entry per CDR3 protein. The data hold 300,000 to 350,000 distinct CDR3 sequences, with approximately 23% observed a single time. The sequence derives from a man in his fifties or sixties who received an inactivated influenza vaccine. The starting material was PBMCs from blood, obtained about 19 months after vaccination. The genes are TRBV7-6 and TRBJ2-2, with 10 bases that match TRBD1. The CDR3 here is CASSGRQGAPGTGELFF. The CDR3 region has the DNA TGTGCCAGCAGCGGGAGACAGGGGGCGCCGGGCACCGGGGAGCTGTTTTTT.